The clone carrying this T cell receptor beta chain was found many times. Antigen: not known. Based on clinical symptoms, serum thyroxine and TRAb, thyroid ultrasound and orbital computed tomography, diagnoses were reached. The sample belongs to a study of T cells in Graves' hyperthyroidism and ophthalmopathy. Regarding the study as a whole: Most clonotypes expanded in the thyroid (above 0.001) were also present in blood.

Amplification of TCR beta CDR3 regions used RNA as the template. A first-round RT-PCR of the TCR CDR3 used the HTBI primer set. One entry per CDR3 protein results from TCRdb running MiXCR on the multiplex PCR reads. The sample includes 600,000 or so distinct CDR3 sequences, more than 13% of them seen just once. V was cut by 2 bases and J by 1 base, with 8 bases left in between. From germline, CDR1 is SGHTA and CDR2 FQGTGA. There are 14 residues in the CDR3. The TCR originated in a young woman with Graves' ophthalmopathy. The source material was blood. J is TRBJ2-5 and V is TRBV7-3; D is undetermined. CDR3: CASSLFPGQETQYF. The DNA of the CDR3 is TGTGCCAGCAGCTTATTTCCTGGCCAAGAGACCCAGTACTTC.